What follows are 11 T cell receptor beta chains derived from one specimen sequenced in a study of cytomegalovirus exposure and HLA in healthy donors. The PCR ran on 60 Vbeta and 13 Jbeta primers. The repertoire was sequenced with immunoSEQ multiplex PCR; TCRdb's copy has only in-frame clones and lacks some. The sample holds under 200,000 clones, roughly 71% seen once. The sample taken for sequencing was PBMCs. Receptors were obtained from a girl aged 5-17 years in good health and CMV-seronegative.

V and J are TRBV6-1 and TRBJ1-2; no reliable D call. The CDR3 spans 14 residues. V gave up 5 bases and J gave up 8 bases, with 18 bases separating them. Germline values: CDR1 MNHNS, CDR2 SASEGT. The DNA of the CDR3 is TGTGCCAGCAGTAAGGCGGGCACTCTCTGGGGCTACACCTTC. Translation: CASSKAGTLWGYTF.

This clone appeared once. V is TRBV13 and J is TRBJ2-7; tentative D call: TRBD2 (5 bases). Germline lookup yields CDR1 PRHDT and CDR2 FYEKMQ (reference sequence). Deletions cut 3 bases from V and 3 bases from J, with 12 bases between. This CDR3 is built from 14 residues. The CDR3: CASSLRSGLYEQYF. The CDR3 DNA sequence: TGTGCCAGCAGCTTGAGAAGCGGCCTCTACGAGCAGTACTTC. Full variable domain (outside the CDR3, taken from reference TRBV13 and TRBJ2-7): AAGVIQSPRHLIKEKRETATLKCYPIPRHDTVYWYQQGPGQDPQFLISFYEKMQSDKGSIPDRFSAQQFSDYHSELNMSSLELGDSALYFCASSLRSGLYEQYFGPGTRLTVT.

V usage is TRBV23-1 and J usage is TRBJ2-4; 8 nucleotides align to TRBD1. TRBV23-1 is an ORF, and what it does is uncertain. This CDR3 is built from 17 residues. V shed 7 bases and J 1 base; nucleotides not matched to a gene: 12. The CDR3: CASTGTGFSRAKNIQYF. The CDR3 DNA is TGCGCCAGCACCGGGACAGGATTCTCTCGGGCCAAAAACATTCAGTACTTC.

The V call is TRBV10-1, the J call TRBJ1-1; D is uncertain. From germline, CDR1 is WNHNN and CDR2 SYGVQD (reference sequence). The V and J ends lost 4 bases and 5 bases respectively, with 11 bases between them. This CDR3 region has 13 residues. This CDR3 reads CASSGGVTTEAFF. In DNA form, the CDR3 reads TGCGCCAGCAGTGGCGGGGTCACTACTGAAGCTTTCTTT.

The genes are TRBV7-9 and TRBJ1-1; 9 nucleotides match TRBD1. This CDR3 is 15 amino acids long. The V and J ends lost 1 base and 8 bases, in that order; junction bases with no gene match: 8. CDR1 is SEHNR and CDR2 is FQNEAQ in the germline V gene (reference sequence). In DNA, the CDR3 is TGTGCCAGCAGCTTAGGGGACCGGGACAGGGAGGAAGCTTTCTTT. Amino acids: CASSLGDRDREEAFF.

This chain joins TRBV2 and TRBJ2-5; D might be TRBD1 (6 bases). This CDR3 has 11 residues. Looked up from germline, CDR1 is SNHLY and CDR2 is FYNNEI. The V end was cut by 8 bases, the J end by 2 bases, with 6 bases between. CDR3 DNA sequence: TGTGCCAGCCAGGGGCAAGAGACCCAGTACTTC. Translation gives CASQGQETQYF.

The chain carries TRBV15 and TRBJ2-3; 8 nucleotides match TRBD2. Unmatched junction bases numbered 16, after V lost 5 bases and J lost 6 bases. Germline V gene sequence: CDR1 LNHNV, CDR2 YYDKDF (reference sequence). The CDR3 spans 17 residues. The CDR3 is CATSSPLLAGGEDTQYF. CDR3 nucleotides: TGTGCCACCAGCTCCCCCCTCTTGGCGGGGGGAGAGGATACGCAGTATTTT.

The count of this clone is one. This chain joins TRBV25-1 and TRBJ1-1; TRBD1 agrees at 8 bases. The germline CDR1 and CDR2 sequences are MGHDK and SYGVNS. V gave up 3 bases and J gave up 1 base; unmatched junction bases: 4. CDR3 length: 15 residues. The CDR3: CASSDRGTGNTEAFF. In DNA, the CDR3 is TGTGCCAGCAGTGACCGAGGGACAGGGAACACTGAAGCTTTCTTT.

This sequence joins TRBV7-2 and TRBJ2-3; 7 positions match TRBD1. From germline, CDR1 is SGHTA and CDR2 FQGNSA. CDR3 length: 16 residues. After removal of 0 bases from V and 1 base from J, the junction contained 4 bases not matched to a gene. Here the CDR3 reads CASSLALDRGTDTQYF. DNA for the CDR3: TGTGCCAGCAGCTTAGCGCTAGACAGGGGCACAGATACGCAGTATTTT.

This chain connects TRBV10-3 to TRBJ1-3; 7 nucleotides match TRBD1. Trimming cost V 8 bases and J 4 bases; bases outside gene matches: 14. The CDR3 length is 16 residues. Germline V CDR1 and CDR2: ENHRY, SYGVKD. The CDR3 region is CAIGTSTGSFGNTIYF. The CDR3, as DNA: TGTGCCATCGGAACCTCGACAGGGAGTTTCGGAAACACCATATATTTT.

The chain uses TRBV2 and TRBJ2-2, with 11 bases that match TRBD2. Germline V gene lookup returns CDR1 SNHLY and CDR2 FYNNEI. V lost 7 bases and J lost 3; bases outside the gene matches: 1. CDR3 size: 14 residues. The CDR3 region has the DNA TGTGCCAGCACACTAGCGGGGGACACCGGGGAGCTGTTTTTT. This gives the protein CASTLAGDTGELFF. Combining the CDR3 with reference TRBV2 and TRBJ2-2 gives the whole variable domain EPEVTQTPSHQVTQMGQEVILRCVPISNHLYFYWYRQILGQKVEFLVSFYNNEISEKSEIFDDQFSVERPDGSNFTLKIRSTKLEDSAMYFCASTLAGDTGELFFGEGSRLTVL.